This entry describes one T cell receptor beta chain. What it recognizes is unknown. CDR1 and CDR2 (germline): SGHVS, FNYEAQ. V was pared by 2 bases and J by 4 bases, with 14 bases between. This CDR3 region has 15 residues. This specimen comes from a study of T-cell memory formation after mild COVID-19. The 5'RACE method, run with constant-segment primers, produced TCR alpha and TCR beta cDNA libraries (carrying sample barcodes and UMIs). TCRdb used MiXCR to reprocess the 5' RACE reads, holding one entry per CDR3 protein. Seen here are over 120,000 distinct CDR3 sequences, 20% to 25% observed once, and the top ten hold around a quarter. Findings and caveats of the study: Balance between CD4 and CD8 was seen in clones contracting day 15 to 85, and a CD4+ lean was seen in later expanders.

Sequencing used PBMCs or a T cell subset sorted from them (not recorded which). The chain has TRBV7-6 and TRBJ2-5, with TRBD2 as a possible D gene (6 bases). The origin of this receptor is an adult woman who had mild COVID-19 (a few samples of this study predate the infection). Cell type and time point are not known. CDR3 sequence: CASSLTVGAGETQYF. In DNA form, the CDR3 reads TGTGCCAGCAGCTTAACAGTCGGAGCGGGAGAGACCCAGTACTTC.